What follows are 30 T cell receptor beta chains derived from one specimen sequenced in a study of vaccination and CD4 T cells after COVID-19. Treatment given: roughly 10-day PBMC culture with coronavirus spike peptide pools or control peptides (ViraFEST assay). The Oncomine TCR Beta short-read assay was applied to DNA of cultured CD4+ T cells. TCRdb used MiXCR to reprocess the PCR reads, holding one entry per CDR3 protein. Among fewer than 20,000 distinct CDR3 sequences listed, less than 55% were seen once. The antigens these receptors bind are not known. The sample consisted of CD4+ T cells from blood, cultured in vitro. Receptor source: a human donor who had recovered from COVID-19.

The chain joins TRBV27 to TRBJ2-7; 10 bases align to TRBD1. Unmatched junction bases numbered 3, after V lost 8 bases and J lost 5 bases. Germline-derived CDR1 and CDR2 are MNHEY and SMNVEV (reference sequence). The CDR3 has 12 amino acids. The CDR3 DNA sequence: TGTGCCAGCGGGACAGGGGTGGACGAGCAGTACTTC. Residues: CASGTGVDEQYF.

The chain is built from TRBV7-2 and TRBJ2-1, with 9 bases lining up with TRBD2. J gave up 0 bases and V 8 bases, and 2 bases lay outside the gene matches. CDR1 and CDR2 from the germline V gene are SGHTA and FQGNSA. The CDR3 sequence is 14 residues long. The CDR3 DNA is TGTGCCAGCGGACTAGCGAGCTCCTACAATGAGCAGTTCTTC. This translates into CASGLASSYNEQFF.

J is TRBJ2-7 and V is TRBV6-1; 9 bases are shared with TRBD1. J was trimmed by 4 bases and V by 3 bases; bases with no gene match: 4. There are 14 residues in the CDR3. CDR1 and CDR2 from the germline V gene are MNHNS and SASEGT. The CDR3 DNA follows: TGTGCCAGCAGTGAGATGGGACAGGGATACGAGCAGTACTTC. It translates to CASSEMGQGYEQYF.

The chain links TRBV11-2 to TRBJ1-4; possible D gene TRBD1, 6 bases. The V gene's germline CDR1 is SGHAT and CDR2 FQNNGV. The CDR3 sequence is 15 residues long. With 1 base removed from V and 3 bases from J, the gap between germline ends came to 9 bases. CDR3 residues: CASSLVGAANEKLFF. CDR3 nucleotides: TGTGCCAGCAGCTTAGTGGGGGCGGCTAATGAAAAACTGTTTTTT. The full variable domain, with the rest looked up from reference TRBV11-2 and TRBJ1-4, is EAGVAQSPRYKIIEKRQSVAFWCNPISGHATLYWYQQILGQGPKLLIQFQNNGVVDDSQLPKDRFSAERLKGVDSTLKIQPAKLEDSAVYLCASSLVGAANEKLFFGSGTQLSVL.

The J gene is TRBJ1-2, the V gene TRBV5-6; 9 bases fit TRBD1. CDR1 is SGHDT, CDR2 YYEEEE, per germline. V trimming: 1 base; J trimming: 7 bases; junction bases outside the gene matches: 5. CDR3 length: 14 residues. Here the CDR3 DNA reads TGTGCCAGCAGCTTGTTACAGGGGGCGTTTGGCTACACCTTC. The encoded protein is CASSLLQGAFGYTF.

The chain uses TRBV19 and TRBJ1-2; D perhaps matches TRBD1 (6 bases). The CDR3 has 16 residues. Per germline, CDR1 LNHDA and CDR2 SQIVND (reference sequence). V lost 4 bases to trimming and J lost 5 bases, with 20 bases between them. CDR3 in DNA: TGTGCCAGTAGTACATACCCCCGACAGGCCAAATATGGCTACACCTTC. Amino acids: CASSTYPRQAKYGYTF.

This chain links TRBV6-2 or TRBV6-3 with TRBJ1-5; D not resolved. Looked up from germline, CDR1 is MNHEY and CDR2 is SVGEGT. The CDR3 consists of 12 residues. With 2 bases removed from V and 10 bases from J, the gap between germline ends came to 9 bases. The CDR3 sequence is CASSYLGGPQHF. The CDR3 DNA follows: TGTGCCAGCAGTTACCTCGGCGGTCCCCAGCATTTT.

This clonotype was observed a handful of times. CDR3 region: CSASGGGDTEAFF. CDR3 nucleotide sequence: TGCAGTGCTAGTGGAGGGGGGGATACTGAAGCTTTCTTT. The chain joins TRBV20-1 to TRBJ1-1; a weak D match, TRBD1 (6 bases). CDR3 size: 13 residues. V was shortened by 3 bases and J by 5 bases, with 13 bases between the two germline ends. In germline, CDR1 is DFQATT, CDR2 SNEGSKA (reference sequence).

This clonotype was observed a handful of times. V gene TRBV7-8 combines with J gene TRBJ2-3; D remains unclear. V was clipped by 4 bases and J by 2 bases, with 13 bases between them. CDR1 is SGHVS, CDR2 FQNEAQ, per germline. This CDR3 region has 15 residues. CDR3 nucleotides: TGTGCCAGCAGCTCCTGGCGGACGGCCACAGATACGCAGTATTTT. Protein product: CASSSWRTATDTQYF.

This sequence joins TRBV20-1 and TRBJ1-6, with D unclear. V was pared by 3 bases and J by 0 bases, with 9 bases between. Germline loops: CDR1 DFQATT, CDR2 SNEGSKA (reference sequence). The CDR3 consists of 15 residues. Written as DNA, the CDR3 is TGCAGTGCTAGCCCCCAAAGCTCCTATAATTCACCCCTCCACTTT. Translation: CSASPQSSYNSPLHF.

The chain is built from TRBV12-3 or TRBV12-4 and TRBJ1-5; D unclear. The CDR3 runs 15 residues. V shed 7 bases and J shed 1 base, with 14 bases lying between them. DNA for the CDR3: TGTGCCAGCAACCTAGGGCCACGGAGCAATCAGCCCCAGCATTTT. Its protein is CASNLGPRSNQPQHF.

This clonotype has just one count. This chain's CDR3 is CASRGTQGPQHF. The CDR3 bases are TGTGCCAGCAGGGGGACACAAGGACCCCAGCATTTT. The chain recombines TRBV28 with TRBJ1-5; weak D call: TRBD1 (6 bases). The V and J ends lost 6 bases and 10 bases respectively, with 13 bases between them. This CDR3 has 12 residues. In germline, CDR1 is MDHEN, CDR2 SYDVKM.

This chain uses TRBV5-1 with TRBJ1-6; D is unresolved. The CDR3 spans 15 residues. Trimming stripped 4 bases from V and 0 bases from J, with 8 bases between. Germline CDR1 is SGHRS and CDR2 is YFSETQ. The CDR3 region has the DNA TGCGCCAGCAGCGAGACGAGCTCCTATAATTCACCCCTCCACTTT. Translated: CASSETSSYNSPLHF.

This rearrangement joins TRBV12-3 or TRBV12-4 to TRBJ2-1, with D maybe TRBD1 (6 bases). V was trimmed by 6 bases and J by 7 bases, leaving 13 bases between them. The CDR3 extends over 13 amino acids. Here the CDR3 reads CASSSLGHNEQFF. In DNA form, the CDR3 reads TGTGCCAGCAGCTCCCTGGGACATAATGAGCAGTTCTTC.

J is TRBJ1-2 and V is TRBV30; no definite D call. Germline CDR1 and CDR2: GTSNPN and SVGIG (reference sequence). The CDR3 extends over 12 amino acids. Between the trimmed V and J ends, which lost 2 bases and 3 bases, there was a span of 7 bases. CDR3 sequence: CAWSPYDYGYTF. Written as DNA, the CDR3 is TGTGCCTGGAGTCCCTACGACTATGGCTACACCTTC.

The rearrangement uses TRBV29-1 and TRBJ2-5; unclear D gene. CDR1 and CDR2 from the germline V gene are SQVTM and ANQGSEA. V lost 4 bases and J lost 2, with 14 bases in between. The CDR3 is 14 amino acids. CDR3 sequence: CSVGLTAYQETQYF. The CDR3 DNA is TGCAGCGTTGGCCTAACAGCCTATCAAGAGACCCAGTACTTC.

V is TRBV7-6 and J is TRBJ2-7, with unresolved D. This CDR3 has 15 residues. CDR1 and CDR2 from the germline V gene are SGHVS and FNYEAQ. Trimming removed 1 base at V and 2 bases at J, with 12 bases between. The CDR3 DNA follows: TGTGCCAGCAGCTTAGGAAATGGGGAAACCTACGAGCAGTACTTC. This encodes CASSLGNGETYEQYF.

This clonotype was picked up a small number of times. V gene TRBV27 combines with J gene TRBJ2-7, with TRBD2 as a possible D gene (6 bases). The CDR3 is 14 amino acids. Germline-derived CDR1 and CDR2 are MNHEY and SMNVEV (reference sequence). Trimming shortened V by 3 bases and J by 2 bases, and 11 bases separated the two germline ends. The CDR3 spells CASSLWRGPYEQYF. Written as DNA, the CDR3 is TGTGCCAGCAGTTTGTGGAGGGGACCCTACGAGCAGTACTTC.

This chain joins TRBV6-1 and TRBJ1-3; D remains ambiguous. CDR1 and CDR2 from the germline V gene are MNHNS and SASEGT. Trimming took off 3 bases at V and 0 bases at J, with 18 bases between the two ends. CDR3 length equals 18 residues. The CDR3 sequence is CASSEEYYLRYSGNTIYF. As DNA, the CDR3 is TGTGCCAGCAGTGAGGAATATTACCTCCGGTACTCTGGAAACACCATATATTTT.

In its sample, this clonotype was seen a few times. The chain joins TRBV7-2 to TRBJ2-3, with D possibly matching TRBD1 (7 bases). V lost 5 bases to trimming and J lost 2 bases, with 17 bases between them. Germline CDR1 SGHTA, CDR2 FQGNSA. The CDR3 length is 16 residues. The CDR3 reads CASSLRRDSYTDTQYF. The CDR3 bases are TGTGCCAGCAGCCTCAGGCGGGACAGCTACACAGATACGCAGTATTTT.

A few counts support this clonotype. The chain recombines TRBV20-1 with TRBJ1-2; no definite D call. The V end lost 3 bases, the J end lost 5 bases, and 7 bases lay between the germline ends. The CDR3 is made up of 11 amino acids. From germline, CDR1 is DFQATT and CDR2 SNEGSKA (reference sequence). In nucleotides, the CDR3 is TGCAGTGCTAGTCGTGCTTATGGCTACACCTTC. Its translation: CSASRAYGYTF.

This sequence joins TRBV20-1 and TRBJ2-7, with 11 bases aligning to TRBD2. In germline, CDR1 is DFQATT, CDR2 SNEGSKA (reference sequence). Germline trimming cut 3 bases from V and 3 bases from J; bases unmatched to any gene: 1. The CDR3 totals 13 residues. The chain's CDR3 is CSARGLADYEQYF. CDR3 nucleotides: TGCAGTGCTAGGGGACTAGCGGACTACGAGCAGTACTTC.

V usage is TRBV30 and J usage is TRBJ1-1, with D hard to call. Germline-derived CDR1 and CDR2 are GTSNPN and SVGIG (reference sequence). V was cut by 0 bases and J by 0 bases, with 5 bases left in between. The CDR3 has 13 amino acids. The CDR3 reads CAWSVGVNTEAFF. The CDR3 DNA reads as TGTGCCTGGAGTGTAGGAGTGAACACTGAAGCTTTCTTT.

V gene TRBV3-1 combines with J gene TRBJ1-5; D gene unclear. Germline values: CDR1 LGHDT, CDR2 YNNKEL (reference sequence). V was shortened by 6 bases and J by 4 bases, with 16 bases between the two germline ends. This CDR3 is 15 amino acids long. In DNA, the CDR3 is TGTGCCAGCAGTCAAAACGGGGTCCAGAATCAGCCCCAGCATTTT. Residues: CASSQNGVQNQPQHF. The full variable domain, its missing parts supplied by reference TRBV3-1 and TRBJ1-5, is DTAVSQTPKYLVTQMGNDKSIKCEQNLGHDTMYWYKQDSKKFLKIMFSYNNKELIINETVPNRFSPKSPDKAHLNLHINSLELGDSAVYFCASSQNGVQNQPQHFGDGTRLSIL.

This clonotype has just a few counts. V and J are TRBV24-1 and TRBJ1-2, with TRBD1 identical over 8 bases. The CDR3 is 12 amino acids. CDR1 and CDR2 (germline): KGHDR, SFDVKD. The ends lost 6 bases at V and 7 bases at J; junction bases unmatched: 3. This CDR3 is CATSQGAAGYTF. DNA of the CDR3: TGTGCCACCAGTCAGGGGGCCGCTGGCTACACCTTC.

The chain has TRBV19 and TRBJ1-1; D unclear. The CDR3 loop spans 13 amino acids. Germline CDR1 reads LNHDA; CDR2 reads SQIVND (reference sequence). Trimming shortened V by 3 bases and J by 6 bases, and 11 bases separated the two germline ends. The CDR3 DNA reads TGTGCCAGTAGTATTGTCCGGGGATCTGAAGCTTTCTTT. Translation: CASSIVRGSEAFF.

Only a few counts were recorded for this clonotype. This sequence joins TRBV6-1 and TRBJ2-2, with D unclear. Trimming stripped 7 bases from V and 0 bases from J, with 3 bases between. The CDR3 is 12 amino acids. Germline CDR1 reads MNHNS; CDR2 reads SASEGT. This CDR3 is CASTPNTGELFF. As DNA, the CDR3 is TGTGCCAGCACACCGAACACCGGGGAGCTGTTTTTT.

This clonotype was seen a single time. J is TRBJ2-7 and V is TRBV6-1; D is possibly TRBD1 (5 bases). CDR1 and CDR2 from the germline V gene are MNHNS and SASEGT. The CDR3 totals 16 residues. V was shortened by 8 bases and J by 0 bases, with 20 bases between the two germline ends. The CDR3 loop reads CASHATAGHFSYEQYF. The CDR3, as DNA: TGTGCCAGCCACGCAACGGCAGGACACTTCTCCTACGAGCAGTACTTC.

CDR3 in DNA: TGTGCCAGCAGCTTGGGATTGATCGGCACAGATACGCAGTATTTT. This codes for CASSLGLIGTDTQYF. This sequence joins TRBV5-4 and TRBJ2-3; D is uncertain. This CDR3 is built from 15 residues. Germline V gene lookup returns CDR1 SGHNT and CDR2 YYREEE (reference sequence). V was shortened by 0 bases and J by 1 base, with 9 bases between the two germline ends.

This clonotype was seen only a few times. The V gene is TRBV20-1, the J gene TRBJ1-5, with a weak D call TRBD1 (5 bases). CDR1 DFQATT and CDR2 SNEGSKA come from the germline V gene (reference sequence). The V end was cut by 2 bases, the J end by 7 bases, with 15 bases between. The CDR3 runs 14 residues. In DNA form, the CDR3 reads TGCAGTGCTAGAAGTCTGGGGCTTAACCAGCCCCAGCATTTT. Protein product: CSARSLGLNQPQHF.